This TCR beta chain was sequenced in a study of T-cell memory formation after mild COVID-19. V shed 0 bases and J 3 bases; nucleotides not matched to a gene: 6. Germline V CDR1 and CDR2: SGHRS, YFSETQ. The CDR3 runs 16 residues. With respect to this clonotype: What it recognizes is unknown.

TCRdb re-called the 5' RACE reads through MiXCR, storing one row per CDR3 protein. Of hundreds of thousands of distinct CDR3 sequences in the sample, 24% were seen once. Overall study results and limits: Among contracting clones, CD4+ were mainly CM/EM and CD8+ enriched in EMRA.

The material sequenced was PBMCs or a T cell subset sorted from them (not recorded which). The chain has TRBV5-1 and TRBJ1-1, with 9 positions matching TRBD1. The clonotype was recovered from an adult woman who had mild COVID-19 (a few samples of this study predate the infection). Cell type and time point are not known. The CDR3 here is CASSLGLQGAYTEAFF. CDR3 DNA sequence: TGCGCCAGCAGCTTGGGCCTACAGGGGGCGTACACTGAAGCTTTCTTT.